One sample yielded the 25 T cell receptor beta chains listed below, sequenced in a study of blood T cell repertoires in COVID-19. Some clones are missing from TCRdb's copy, which holds only in-frame ones; the method was immunoSEQ multiplex PCR. The sample shows 200,000 to 250,000 clones, around 86% of them seen only once. Sequences were obtained from peripheral blood. These receptors came from a man aged 30 to 39 who had recovered from COVID-19.

The CDR3 nucleotides are TGTGCCAGCAGCTTAGGCCCAGACGGGGCCCAGCATTTT. As protein: CASSLGPDGAQHF. V gene TRBV11-2 combines with J gene TRBJ1-5; no clear D gene. The CDR3 loop spans 13 amino acids. Trimming took off 1 base at V and 11 bases at J, with 12 bases between the two ends. Germline V gene lookup returns CDR1 SGHAT and CDR2 FQNNGV.

The chain links TRBV11-2 to TRBJ1-1, with D possibly being TRBD1 (6 bases). CDR1 SGHAT and CDR2 FQNNGV come from the germline V gene. The CDR3 loop spans 14 amino acids. V lost 4 bases and J lost 0, with 9 bases in between. In nucleotides, the CDR3 is TGTGCCAGCAGCTACACAGGGATGAACACTGAAGCTTTCTTT. It translates to CASSYTGMNTEAFF.

The chain has TRBV5-6 and TRBJ1-3; a weak D match, TRBD1 (5 bases). V was cut by 0 bases and J by 0 bases, with 7 bases left in between. Germline CDR1 reads SGHDT; CDR2 reads YYEEEE. This CDR3 contains 15 residues. CDR3 in amino acids: CASSLGGPSGNTIYF. In DNA form, the CDR3 reads TGTGCCAGCAGCTTGGGGGGCCCCTCTGGAAACACCATATATTTT.

The V and J genes are TRBV19 and TRBJ2-1, with D possibly being TRBD2 (5 bases). V lost 7 bases, J lost 9 bases, and 10 bases lay in between. This CDR3 spans 11 amino acids. The germline V gene has CDR1 LNHDA and CDR2 SQIVND (reference sequence). CDR3 residues: CASNRGAEQFF. The CDR3 DNA is TGTGCCAGTAATCGGGGAGCTGAGCAGTTCTTC.

The chain carries TRBV6-5 and TRBJ1-1, with 8 bases aligning to TRBD1. Germline trimming cut 2 bases from V and 2 bases from J; bases unmatched to any gene: 4. The CDR3 contains 15 residues. The V gene's germline CDR1 is MNHEY and CDR2 SVGAGI. CDR3 sequence: CASSYGRGLNTEAFF. DNA for the CDR3: TGTGCCAGCAGTTACGGCAGGGGGCTAAACACTGAAGCTTTCTTT.

The table lists this clone with a few counts. The V call is TRBV15, the J call TRBJ1-4, with TRBD1 identical over 9 bases. V dropped 0 bases and J dropped 10; count of bases not matched to a gene: 6. The CDR3 length is 15 residues. Germline V gives CDR1 LNHNV, CDR2 YYDKDF (reference sequence). The CDR3 region is CATSREGTGLGKLFF. CDR3 DNA: TGTGCCACCAGCAGAGAAGGGACAGGGCTGGGAAAACTGTTTTTT.

This rearrangement joins TRBV19 to TRBJ2-1; TRBD1 matches 8 bases. The CDR3 loop spans 14 amino acids. Germline lookup yields CDR1 LNHDA and CDR2 SQIVND (reference sequence). V dropped 8 bases and J dropped 7; count of bases not matched to a gene: 10. In nucleotides, the CDR3 is TGTGCCAGTTCGGTAGACAGGGGCCTAAATGAGCAGTTCTTC. It specifies CASSVDRGLNEQFF.

This sequence joins TRBV5-1 and TRBJ1-1; D not certain. Germline V lookup: CDR1 SGHRS, CDR2 YFSETQ. Trimming shortened V by 2 bases and J by 6 bases, and 8 bases separated the two germline ends. The CDR3 is 12 residues long. The CDR3 spells CASSFERSEAFF. The CDR3 DNA follows: TGCGCCAGCAGCTTCGAGCGCTCTGAAGCTTTCTTT.

The rearrangement joins TRBV19 to TRBJ2-1, with D perhaps matching TRBD2 (7 bases). The CDR3 covers 17 residues. V lost 1 base to trimming and J lost 1 base, with 14 bases between them. The germline V gene has CDR1 LNHDA and CDR2 SQIVND (reference sequence). Here the CDR3 DNA reads TGTGCCAGTAGTATAGGAGGAGGGGGGGGTTCCTACAATGAGCAGTTCTTC. Its translation: CASSIGGGGGSYNEQFF.

This clone was found a few times. This rearrangement joins TRBV21-1 to TRBJ1-6; TRBD1 was called by the table and not checked on the DNA. TRBV21-1 is tagged as a pseudogene. The CDR3 contains 17 residues. CDR3 loop: CASSNDTGGGYNSPLHF. The CDR3 DNA sequence: TGTGCCAGCAGCAACGATACAGGGGGCGGCTATAATTCACCCCTCCACTTT.

The chain combines TRBV10-3 with TRBJ1-1; D is uncertain. Germline V gene lookup returns CDR1 ENHRY and CDR2 SYGVKD. CDR3 length: 11 amino acids. The ends were cut back, 7 bases at V and 10 bases at J, with 13 bases in the middle. This CDR3 is CAIKNSGRAFF. In DNA form, the CDR3 reads TGTGCCATCAAAAACAGCGGGAGAGCTTTCTTT.

V usage is TRBV13 and J usage is TRBJ1-3; 9 bases line up with TRBD1. Germline V gene lookup returns CDR1 PRHDT and CDR2 FYEKMQ (reference sequence). Trimming cost V 4 bases and J 7 bases; bases outside gene matches: 5. The CDR3 contains 14 residues. CDR3 loop: CASSSQGQGNTIYF. The CDR3 DNA reads as TGTGCCAGCAGCTCGCAAGGACAGGGGAACACCATATATTTT. Using reference TRBV13 and TRBJ1-3 for the parts outside the CDR3, the full variable domain is AAGVIQSPRHLIKEKRETATLKCYPIPRHDTVYWYQQGPGQDPQFLISFYEKMQSDKGSIPDRFSAQQFSDYHSELNMSSLELGDSALYFCASSSQGQGNTIYFGEGSWLTVV.

The rearrangement joins TRBV7-9 to TRBJ1-2; D is uncertain. Germline V lookup: CDR1 SEHNR, CDR2 FQNEAQ (reference sequence). The CDR3 has 15 residues. V shed 1 base and J shed 0 bases, with 9 bases lying between them. The CDR3 sequence: CASSLVGPANYGYTF. CDR3 in DNA: TGTGCCAGCAGCTTAGTGGGCCCCGCTAACTATGGCTACACCTTC.

This chain joins TRBV25-1 and TRBJ1-2; unclear D gene. The germline V gene encodes CDR1 MGHDK and CDR2 SYGVNS. The CDR3 runs to 11 residues. The V end lost 8 bases, the J end lost 5 bases, and 9 bases lay between the germline ends. CDR3 amino acids: CASRGGYGYTF. CDR3 DNA: TGTGCCAGCCGGGGTGGGTATGGCTACACCTTC.

The genes are TRBV6-5 and TRBJ2-7; 12 nucleotides line up with TRBD1. In germline, CDR1 is MNHEY, CDR2 SVGAGI. The V segment lost 6 bases and the J segment 7 bases; nucleotides outside the gene matches: 7. The CDR3 is 14 residues long. The CDR3 coding sequence is TGTGCCAGCAGCCGGGACAGGGGGCCGTGGGAGCAGTACTTC. This translates into CASSRDRGPWEQYF.

This clone showed up just once. The V gene is TRBV18, the J gene TRBJ2-7; 7 bases fit TRBD2. Germline-derived CDR1 and CDR2 are KGHSH and LQKENI. V was clipped by 3 bases and J by 3 bases; unmatched bases: 8. The CDR3 covers 15 residues. DNA for the CDR3: TGTGCCAGCTCACCCCGTGGAGGGGAGGGCTACGAGCAGTACTTC. Translating gives CASSPRGGEGYEQYF.

The chain uses TRBV11-1 and TRBJ2-4; D remains ambiguous. Germline CDR1 SGHAT, CDR2 FQDESV (reference sequence). The length of the CDR3 is 14 residues. The germline V and J ends were trimmed by 3 bases and 6 bases, with 12 bases remaining between them. CDR3 sequence reads: CASSFPAAGNIQYF. The CDR3 DNA sequence: TGTGCCAGCAGCTTCCCTGCCGCCGGAAACATTCAGTACTTC.

The genes are TRBV5-1 and TRBJ1-1; 12 positions match TRBD1. The V segment lost 4 bases and the J segment 3 bases; nucleotides outside the gene matches: 7. This CDR3 spans 16 amino acids. The germline gives CDR1 SGHRS, CDR2 YFSETQ. CDR3 protein: CASSPGQGAMYTEAFF. CDR3 nucleotides: TGCGCCAGCAGCCCGGGACAGGGGGCCATGTACACTGAAGCTTTCTTT.

The chain recombines TRBV15 with TRBJ2-2; TRBD1 might be the D (5 bases). The CDR3 extends over 11 amino acids. Germline V gene lookup returns CDR1 LNHNV and CDR2 YYDKDF (reference sequence). Trimming cost V 3 bases and J 12 bases, with 8 bases left between them. The CDR3 DNA is TGTGCCACCAGCAGGGGGCCCAAGCTGTTTTTT. Translation: CATSRGPKLFF.

Here the CDR3 DNA reads TGCAGCGTTGTCGACTACTATGGCTACACCTTC. Translation gives CSVVDYYGYTF. The chain carries TRBV29-1 and TRBJ1-2; D remains unclear. V shed 4 bases and J shed 3 bases, with 6 bases lying between them. The germline V gene encodes CDR1 SQVTM and CDR2 ANQGSEA. The CDR3 runs to 11 residues.

Points on this clone: This specimen includes other DNA sequences encoding the same CDR3. The chain uses TRBV5-1 and TRBJ1-5; 7 bases match TRBD1. This CDR3 spans 14 amino acids. Germline V gives CDR1 SGHRS, CDR2 YFSETQ. Unmatched junction bases numbered 4, after V lost 4 bases and J lost 3 bases. CDR3 protein: CASSPGTDNQPQHF. DNA for the CDR3: TGCGCCAGCAGCCCCGGGACAGACAATCAGCCCCAGCATTTT.

V is TRBV2 and J is TRBJ2-7; possible D gene TRBD1, 6 bases. Germline CDR1 and CDR2: SNHLY and FYNNEI. V was trimmed by 4 bases and J by 2 bases, leaving 12 bases between them. The CDR3 consists of 14 residues. The CDR3 DNA sequence: TGTGCCAGCAGTGGGGGGCTTCCTCCCTACGAGCAGTACTTC. It yields the protein CASSGGLPPYEQYF. Full variable domain (missing parts from reference TRBV2 and TRBJ2-7): EPEVTQTPSHQVTQMGQEVILRCVPISNHLYFYWYRQILGQKVEFLVSFYNNEISEKSEIFDDQFSVERPDGSNFTLKIRSTKLEDSAMYFCASSGGLPPYEQYFGPGTRLTVT.

The V gene is TRBV14, the J gene TRBJ2-1; 10 bases are a match to TRBD2. CDR1 is SGHDN and CDR2 is FVKESK in the germline V gene. CDR3 length: 16 residues. Trimming at V came to 5 bases and at J to 2 bases, leaving 6 bases not matched to a gene. The CDR3 is CASSSLAGGPYNEQFF. As DNA, the CDR3 is TGTGCCAGCAGCTCCTTAGCGGGGGGCCCCTACAATGAGCAGTTCTTC.

J is TRBJ1-3 and V is TRBV7-2; D remains unclear. Trimming shortened V by 3 bases and J by 0 bases, and 12 bases separated the two germline ends. This CDR3 contains 16 residues. CDR1 SGHTA and CDR2 FQGNSA come from the germline V gene. CDR3 DNA: TGTGCCAGCAGCTTGAATACCTGGGCCTCTGGAAACACCATATATTTT. This translates into CASSLNTWASGNTIYF.

The chain employs TRBV11-2 and TRBJ2-1; TRBD2 matches at 9 bases. Germline CDR1 reads SGHAT; CDR2 reads FQNNGV. This CDR3 region has 16 residues. Unmatched junction bases numbered 11, after V lost 5 bases and J lost 6 bases. Written as DNA, the CDR3 is TGTGCCAGCAGCATTAGCGGGGGCTTGAGGTTCAATGAGCAGTTCTTC. Its protein product is CASSISGGLRFNEQFF.